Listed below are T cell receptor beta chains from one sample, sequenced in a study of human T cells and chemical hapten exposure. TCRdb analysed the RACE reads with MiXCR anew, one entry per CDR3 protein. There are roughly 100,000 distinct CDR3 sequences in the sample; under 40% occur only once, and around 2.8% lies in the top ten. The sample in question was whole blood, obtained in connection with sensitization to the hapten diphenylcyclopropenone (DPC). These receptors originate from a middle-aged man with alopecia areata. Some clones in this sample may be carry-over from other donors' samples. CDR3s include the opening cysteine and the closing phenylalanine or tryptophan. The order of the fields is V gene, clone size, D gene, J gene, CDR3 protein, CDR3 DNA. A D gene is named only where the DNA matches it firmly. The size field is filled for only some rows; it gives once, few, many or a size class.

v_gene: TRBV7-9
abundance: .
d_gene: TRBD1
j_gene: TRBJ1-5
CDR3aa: CASRAGTGEVSNQPQHF
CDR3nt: TGTGCCAGCAGAGCCGGGACAGGGGAAGTTAGCAATCAGCCCCAGCATTTT

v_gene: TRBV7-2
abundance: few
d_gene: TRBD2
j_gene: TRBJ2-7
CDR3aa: CASSLETSGRSSAYEQYF
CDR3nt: TGTGCCAGCAGCTTAGAGACTAGCGGGAGGTCCAGCGCCTACGAGCAGTACTTC

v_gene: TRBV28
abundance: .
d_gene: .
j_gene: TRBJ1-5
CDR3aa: CASSSGYQPQHF
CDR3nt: TGTGCCAGCAGTTCGGGCTATCAGCCCCAGCATTTT

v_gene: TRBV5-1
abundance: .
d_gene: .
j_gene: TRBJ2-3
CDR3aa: CASSLLAMADTQYF
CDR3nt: TGCGCCAGCAGCTTGTTAGCGATGGCGGATACGCAGTATTTT

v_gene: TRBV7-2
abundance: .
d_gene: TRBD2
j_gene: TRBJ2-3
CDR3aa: CASSRRASGSVDTQYF
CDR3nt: TGTGCCAGCAGCAGAAGGGCTAGCGGGAGTGTGGATACGCAGTATTTT

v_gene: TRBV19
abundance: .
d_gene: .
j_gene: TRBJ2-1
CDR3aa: CASSTDWYNEQFF
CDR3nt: TGTGCCAGTAGTACCGACTGGTACAATGAGCAGTTCTTC

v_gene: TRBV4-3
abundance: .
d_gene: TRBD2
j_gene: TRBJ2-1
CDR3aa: CASSQVGRSGRRNEQFF
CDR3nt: TGCGCCAGCAGCCAAGTGGGGAGGAGCGGGAGACGGAATGAGCAGTTCTTC

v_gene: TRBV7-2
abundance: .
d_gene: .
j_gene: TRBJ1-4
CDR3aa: CASSSGGEKLFF
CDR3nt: TGTGCCAGCAGCTCTGGAGGTGAAAAACTGTTTTTT

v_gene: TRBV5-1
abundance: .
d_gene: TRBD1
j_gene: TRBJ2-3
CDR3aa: CASSLAMGTGFHTQYF
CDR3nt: TGCGCCAGCAGCTTGGCCATGGGGACAGGATTCCATACGCAGTATTTT

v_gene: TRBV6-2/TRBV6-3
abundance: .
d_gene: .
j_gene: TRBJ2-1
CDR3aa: CASSTLAYNEQFF
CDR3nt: TGTGCCAGCAGTACACTAGCTTACAATGAGCAGTTCTTC

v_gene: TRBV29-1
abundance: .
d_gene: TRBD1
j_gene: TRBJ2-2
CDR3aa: CSASAGTVNTGELFF
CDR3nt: TGCAGCGCGTCCGCCGGGACAGTGAACACCGGGGAGCTGTTTTTT

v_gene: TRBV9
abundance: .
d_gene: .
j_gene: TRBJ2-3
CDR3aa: CASSTRDRAGTDTQYF
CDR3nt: TGTGCCAGCAGCACTCGGGACCGGGCGGGCACAGATACGCAGTATTTT

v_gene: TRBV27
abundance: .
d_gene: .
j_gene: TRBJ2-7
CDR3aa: CASSARGLEQYF
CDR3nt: TGTGCCAGCAGTGCCCGGGGTCTAGAGCAGTACTTC

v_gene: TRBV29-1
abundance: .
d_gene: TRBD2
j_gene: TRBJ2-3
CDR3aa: CSVRREATDTQYF
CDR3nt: TGCAGCGTTCGGCGGGAGGCCACAGATACGCAGTATTTT

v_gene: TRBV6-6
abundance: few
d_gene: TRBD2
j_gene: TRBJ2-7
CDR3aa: CASRDRGGVIEQYF
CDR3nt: TGTGCCAGCAGGGACCGCGGGGGGGTGATCGAGCAGTACTTC

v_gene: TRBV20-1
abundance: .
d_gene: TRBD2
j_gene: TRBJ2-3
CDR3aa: CTTNDVAGDTQYF
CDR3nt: TGCACCACAAACGACGTAGCGGGAGATACGCAGTATTTT

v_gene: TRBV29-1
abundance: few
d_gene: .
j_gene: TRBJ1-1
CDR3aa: CSVENFGDNTEAFF
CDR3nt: TGCAGCGTTGAAAATTTTGGGGATAACACTGAAGCTTTCTTT

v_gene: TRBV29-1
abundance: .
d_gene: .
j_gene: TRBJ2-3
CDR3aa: CSVDRERADTQYF
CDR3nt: TGCAGCGTGGACCGGGAACGGGCAGATACGCAGTATTTT

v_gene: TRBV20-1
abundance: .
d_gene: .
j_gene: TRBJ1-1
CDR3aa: CSARTDYEAFF
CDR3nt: TGCAGTGCTAGGACGGATTATGAAGCTTTCTTT

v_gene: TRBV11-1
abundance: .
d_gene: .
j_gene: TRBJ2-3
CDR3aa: CASSLRPRKGTDTQYF
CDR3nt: TGTGCCAGCAGCTTAAGGCCTCGGAAAGGCACAGATACGCAGTATTTT